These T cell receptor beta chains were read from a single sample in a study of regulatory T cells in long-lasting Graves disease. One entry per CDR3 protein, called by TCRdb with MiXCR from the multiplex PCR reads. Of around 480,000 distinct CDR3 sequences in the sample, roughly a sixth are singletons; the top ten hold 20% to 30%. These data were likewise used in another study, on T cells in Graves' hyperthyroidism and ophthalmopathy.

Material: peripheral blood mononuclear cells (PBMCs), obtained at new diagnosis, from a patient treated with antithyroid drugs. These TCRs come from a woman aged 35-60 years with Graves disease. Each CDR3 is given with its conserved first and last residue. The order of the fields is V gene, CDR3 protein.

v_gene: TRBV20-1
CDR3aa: CSARDFRQGTVGYTF

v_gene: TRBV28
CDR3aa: CASSQAGGRPDTQYF

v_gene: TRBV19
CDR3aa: CASKVALGENLNYGYTF

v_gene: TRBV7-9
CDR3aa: CASSSLGGTAYEQYF

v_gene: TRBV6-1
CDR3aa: CASSSGGALHEQYF

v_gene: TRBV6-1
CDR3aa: CASSTQALGTEAFF

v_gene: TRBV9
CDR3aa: CASSARTGSSYEQYF

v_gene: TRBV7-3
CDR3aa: CASSLTAPGRNTEAFF

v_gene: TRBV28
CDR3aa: CASSSTHGAFF

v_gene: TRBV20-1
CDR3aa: CSAGEGGYNEQFF

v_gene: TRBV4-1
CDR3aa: CASSQLGLAADTQYF

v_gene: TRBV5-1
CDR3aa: CASRLQGWDEAFF

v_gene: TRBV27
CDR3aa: CASSLLGQSTDTQYF

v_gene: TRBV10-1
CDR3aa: CASSKRGGTDTQYF

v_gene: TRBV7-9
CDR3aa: CASSRIPGTEFYANYGYTF

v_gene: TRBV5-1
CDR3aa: CASQDGDTQYF

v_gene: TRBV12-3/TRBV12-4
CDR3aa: CASSLGSGNNQPQHF

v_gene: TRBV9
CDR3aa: CASAPGLSTWTGELFF

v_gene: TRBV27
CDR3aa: CASSLRVAGAPYEQYF

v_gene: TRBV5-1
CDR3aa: CASSLSGMNTEAFF

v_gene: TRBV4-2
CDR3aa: CASSQDSGGQVYNEQFF

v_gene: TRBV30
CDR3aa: CAWKRQGVDYGYTF

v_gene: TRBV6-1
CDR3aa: CASALDGNYGYTF

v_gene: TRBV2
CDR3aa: CASSEGGAQSNEQFF

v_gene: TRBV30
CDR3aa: CAWRYSGQGRGYTF

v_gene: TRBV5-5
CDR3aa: CASSMRVGIQYF

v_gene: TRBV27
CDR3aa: CASSLGDIYEQYF

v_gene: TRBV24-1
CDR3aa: CATSESRTGGNQPQHF

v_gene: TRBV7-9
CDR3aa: CASNIRDRVETQYF

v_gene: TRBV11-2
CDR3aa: CASSLGFGAAEAFF

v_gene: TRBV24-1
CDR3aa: CATSEPSGVRQETQYF

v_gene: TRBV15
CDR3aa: CATSRGRDTEAFF

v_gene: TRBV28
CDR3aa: CASSPAGGEETQYF

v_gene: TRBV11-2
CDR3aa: CASSLGGHLNTGELFF

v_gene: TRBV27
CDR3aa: CASSVATGETQYF

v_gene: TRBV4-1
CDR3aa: CASSQSSGGYTGELFF

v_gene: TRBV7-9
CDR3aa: CASSLAGGPVNEQFF